This TCR beta chain was sequenced for a study of T-cell memory formation after mild COVID-19. Findings of the study overall: Pre-infection memory showed some responding clones, and this suggested that cross-reactive memory joined.

Trimming removed 1 base at V and 11 bases at J, with 8 bases between. Germline assignment: CDR1 SGHDN and CDR2 FVKESK. The CDR3 consists of 11 residues. As for this clonotype: The antigen is unknown.

TCRdb processed the 5' RACE reads anew with MiXCR; each CDR3 protein has one entry. The table shows hundreds of thousands of distinct CDR3 sequences, with roughly 22% occurring only once. V gene TRBV14 combines with J gene TRBJ1-1; tentatively, D is TRBD1 (5 bases). This sequence was found in an adult woman who had mild COVID-19 (a few samples of this study predate the infection). Cell type and time point are not known. The sample taken for sequencing was PBMCs or a T cell subset sorted from them (not recorded which). CDR3 amino acids: CASSQAGGAFF. The CDR3 nucleotides read TGTGCCAGCAGCCAAGCGGGGGGGGCTTTCTTT.